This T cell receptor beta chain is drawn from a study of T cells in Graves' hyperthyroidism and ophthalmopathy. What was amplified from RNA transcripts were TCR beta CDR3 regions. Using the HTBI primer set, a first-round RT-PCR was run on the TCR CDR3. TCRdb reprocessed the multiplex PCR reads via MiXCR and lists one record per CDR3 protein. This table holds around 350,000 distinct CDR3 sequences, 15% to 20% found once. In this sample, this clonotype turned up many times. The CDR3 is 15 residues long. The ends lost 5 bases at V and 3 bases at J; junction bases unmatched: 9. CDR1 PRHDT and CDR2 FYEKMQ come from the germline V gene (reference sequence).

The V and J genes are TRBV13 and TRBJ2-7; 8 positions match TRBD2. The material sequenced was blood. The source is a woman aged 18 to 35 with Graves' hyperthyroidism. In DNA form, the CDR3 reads TGTGCCAGCAGCGTTCGGGGGGGGGCGAACTACGAGCAGTACTTC. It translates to CASSVRGGANYEQYF. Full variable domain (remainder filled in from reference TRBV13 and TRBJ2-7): AAGVIQSPRHLIKEKRETATLKCYPIPRHDTVYWYQQGPGQDPQFLISFYEKMQSDKGSIPDRFSAQQFSDYHSELNMSSLELGDSALYFCASSVRGGANYEQYFGPGTRLTVT.